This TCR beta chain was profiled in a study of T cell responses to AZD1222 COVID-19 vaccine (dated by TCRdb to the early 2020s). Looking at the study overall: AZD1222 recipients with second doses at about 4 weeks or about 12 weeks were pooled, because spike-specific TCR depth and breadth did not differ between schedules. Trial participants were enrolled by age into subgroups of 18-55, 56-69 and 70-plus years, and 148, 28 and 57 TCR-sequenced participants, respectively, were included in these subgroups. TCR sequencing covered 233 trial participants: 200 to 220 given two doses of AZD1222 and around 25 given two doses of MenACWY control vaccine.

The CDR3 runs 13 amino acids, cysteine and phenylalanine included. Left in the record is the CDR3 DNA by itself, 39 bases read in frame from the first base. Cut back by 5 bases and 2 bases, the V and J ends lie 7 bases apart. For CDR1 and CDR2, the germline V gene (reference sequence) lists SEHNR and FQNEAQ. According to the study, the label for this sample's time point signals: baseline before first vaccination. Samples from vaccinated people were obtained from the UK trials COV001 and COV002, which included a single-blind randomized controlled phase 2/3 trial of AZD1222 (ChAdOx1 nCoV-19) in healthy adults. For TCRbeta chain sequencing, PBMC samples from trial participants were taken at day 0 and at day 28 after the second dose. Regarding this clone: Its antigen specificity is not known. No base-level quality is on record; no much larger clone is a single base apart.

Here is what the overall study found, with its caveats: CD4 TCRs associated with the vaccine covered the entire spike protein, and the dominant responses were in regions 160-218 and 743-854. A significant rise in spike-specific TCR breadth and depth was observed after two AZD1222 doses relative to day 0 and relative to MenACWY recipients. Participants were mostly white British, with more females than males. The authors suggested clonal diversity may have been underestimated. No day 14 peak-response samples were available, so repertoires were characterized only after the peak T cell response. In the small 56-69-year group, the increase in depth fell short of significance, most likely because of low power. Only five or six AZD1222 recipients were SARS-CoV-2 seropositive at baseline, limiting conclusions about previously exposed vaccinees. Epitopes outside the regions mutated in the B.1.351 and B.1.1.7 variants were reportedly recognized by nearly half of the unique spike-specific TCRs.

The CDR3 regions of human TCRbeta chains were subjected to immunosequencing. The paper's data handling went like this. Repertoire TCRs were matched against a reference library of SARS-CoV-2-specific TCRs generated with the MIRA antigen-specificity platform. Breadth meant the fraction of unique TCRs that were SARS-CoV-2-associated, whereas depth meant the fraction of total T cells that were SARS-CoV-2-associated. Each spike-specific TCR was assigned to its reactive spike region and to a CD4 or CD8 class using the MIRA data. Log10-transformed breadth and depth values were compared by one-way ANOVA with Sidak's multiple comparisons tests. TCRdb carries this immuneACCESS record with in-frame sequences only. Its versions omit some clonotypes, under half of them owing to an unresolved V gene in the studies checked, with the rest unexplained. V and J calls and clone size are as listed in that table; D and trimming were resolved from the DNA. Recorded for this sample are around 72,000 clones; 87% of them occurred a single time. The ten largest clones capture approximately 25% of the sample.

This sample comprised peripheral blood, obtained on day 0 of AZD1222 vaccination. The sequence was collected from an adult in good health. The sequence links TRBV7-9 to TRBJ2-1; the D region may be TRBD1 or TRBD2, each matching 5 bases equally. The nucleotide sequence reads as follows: TGTGCCAGCAGCCAGGGACCCTACAATGAGCAGTTCTTC. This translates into CASSQGPYNEQFF.